The 30 T cell receptor beta chains presented below share a single source sample, sequenced in a study of shared clonotypes between healthy human individuals. Assay used: immunoSEQ multiplex PCR; TCRdb lists only in-frame clones, some missing. The sample lists about 2.3 million clones; more than 85% were seen once. The source material was naive CD4+ T cells from PBMCs. Subset reported: CD45RA+ positively selected. Every receptor here comes from a man aged 18 to 30 in good health. Some clones in this sample may be carry-over from other donors' samples.

CDR3 bases: TGTGCCAGCAGGGGGGACATTTACAATGAGCAGTTCTTC. This codes for CASRGDIYNEQFF. The gene calls are TRBV28 and TRBJ2-1; D is perhaps TRBD1 (6 bases). The germline V gene encodes CDR1 MDHEN and CDR2 SYDVKM. This CDR3 is built from 13 residues. With 6 bases removed from V and 4 bases from J, the gap between germline ends came to 10 bases.

This rearrangement joins TRBV7-6 to TRBJ2-5, with 8 bases aligning to TRBD1. This CDR3 region has 14 residues. V was clipped by 4 bases and J by 2 bases; unmatched bases: 3. Germline CDR1 reads SGHVS; CDR2 reads FNYEAQ. The CDR3 is CASSSTGVQETQYF. The CDR3 region has the DNA TGTGCCAGCAGCTCGACAGGGGTTCAAGAGACCCAGTACTTC. The variable domain in full, with the rest retrieved from reference TRBV7-6 and TRBJ2-5, is GAGVSQSPRYKVTKRGQDVALRCDPISGHVSLYWYRQALGQGPEFLTYFNYEAQQDKSGLPNDRFSAERPEGSISTLTIQRTEQRDSAMYRCASSSTGVQETQYFGPGTRLLVL.

The chain combines TRBV25-1 with TRBJ1-1, with a tentative D call TRBD1 (5 bases). The CDR3 sequence is 13 residues long. The V end lost 7 bases, the J end lost 1 base, and 10 bases lay between the germline ends. The germline V gene has CDR1 MGHDK and CDR2 SYGVNS. CDR3 DNA: TGTGCCAGCACCTACGGGGGGAACACTGAAGCTTTCTTT. This sequence encodes CASTYGGNTEAFF.

This chain joins TRBV28 and TRBJ2-2, with D perhaps being TRBD1 or TRBD2 (5 bases each). This CDR3 is built from 16 residues. Per the germline V gene, CDR1 is MDHEN and CDR2 is SYDVKM. The V and J ends lost 4 bases and 1 base respectively, with 13 bases between them. This CDR3 reads CASSSPGTRNTGELFF. The CDR3 DNA reads TGTGCCAGCAGTTCCCCCGGGACCCGGAACACCGGGGAGCTGTTTTTT.

This clone appeared once. This specimen includes other DNA sequences encoding the same CDR3. The chain recombines TRBV5-6 with TRBJ2-6, with a weak D call TRBD1 (6 bases). The ends were cut back, 4 bases at V and 2 bases at J, with 10 bases in the middle. CDR3 length: 15 amino acids. The V gene's germline CDR1 is SGHDT and CDR2 YYEEEE. As DNA, the CDR3 is TGTGCCAGCAGCCTCAGGGGCCCTGGGGCCAACGTCCTGACTTTC. Amino acid sequence: CASSLRGPGANVLTF.

This chain links TRBV28 with TRBJ1-2; TRBD1 is a possible D gene (5 bases). Germline-derived CDR1 and CDR2 are MDHEN and SYDVKM. Trimming took 3 bases from V and 3 from J, leaving 14 bases between them. The CDR3 runs 15 residues. CDR3 loop: CASSLFRVTHYGYTF. The CDR3 DNA follows: TGTGCCAGCAGTTTGTTCAGGGTCACCCACTATGGCTACACCTTC.

The chain's CDR3 is CASSQSLLAYNEQFF. The CDR3 DNA sequence: TGCGCCAGCAGTCAATCATTACTAGCGTACAATGAGCAGTTCTTC. This chain uses TRBV23-1 with TRBJ2-1; 7 bases map to TRBD2. TRBV23-1 is treated as an ORF (open reading frame) with a function not yet certain. Losses at the gene ends were 0 bases for V and 4 bases for J; bases not matched to a gene: 3. The length of the CDR3 is 15 residues.

This rearrangement joins TRBV19 to TRBJ1-3; D is ambiguous. CDR3 length: 17 amino acids. The V gene lost 0 bases and the J gene lost 0 bases, with 12 bases spanning the gap. The germline gives CDR1 LNHDA, CDR2 SQIVND (reference sequence). The chain's CDR3 is CASSIDRHSRSGNTIYF. CDR3 DNA: TGTGCCAGTAGTATAGATCGCCACAGCCGCTCTGGAAACACCATATATTTT.

V gene TRBV28 combines with J gene TRBJ2-7; 8 positions agree with TRBD2. Germline V gives CDR1 MDHEN, CDR2 SYDVKM. The CDR3 consists of 16 residues. V lost 5 bases to trimming and J lost 2 bases; unmatched junction nucleotides: 11. CDR3 sequence (DNA): TGTGCCAGCAGTCCCAGTGGTAGCGGGATGACCTACGAGCAGTACTTC. Translated, it gives CASSPSGSGMTYEQYF.

As to this clone: The sample has other DNA sequences that encode this CDR3 too. The chain joins TRBV6-5 to TRBJ2-1; D may be TRBD1 or TRBD2 (5 bases each). CDR1 is MNHEY and CDR2 is SVGAGI in the germline V gene. Between the trimmed V and J ends, which lost 0 bases and 10 bases, there was a span of 7 bases. The CDR3 is 12 amino acids. The CDR3 DNA sequence: TGTGCCAGCAGTTACTCGAGGGGCGAGCAGTTCTTC. Its translation is CASSYSRGEQFF.

The chain combines TRBV6-5 with TRBJ2-2; unclear D gene. Germline loops: CDR1 MNHEY, CDR2 SVGAGI. The V end lost 7 bases, the J end lost 6 bases, and 9 bases lay between the germline ends. The CDR3 has 12 residues. The CDR3 nucleotides are TGTGCCAGCAAGTTAAAGTCCGGGGAGCTGTTTTTT. Its translation is CASKLKSGELFF.

The rearrangement joins TRBV6-1 to TRBJ2-1, with TRBD2 identical over 10 bases. CDR1 MNHNS and CDR2 SASEGT come from the germline V gene. Germline trimming cut 8 bases from V and 6 bases from J; bases unmatched to any gene: 7. The CDR3 runs to 14 residues. The CDR3 reads CASWSGRVTNEQFF. CDR3 DNA: TGTGCCAGCTGGAGCGGGAGGGTGACCAATGAGCAGTTCTTC.

The V and J genes are TRBV7-2 and TRBJ1-3; D gene unclear. Germline V lookup: CDR1 SGHTA, CDR2 FQGNSA. The CDR3 runs 16 residues. The V gene lost 2 bases and the J gene lost 0 bases, with 11 bases spanning the gap. The CDR3 DNA reads as TGTGCCAGCAGCTTAATTTTCCAAGACTCTGGAAACACCATATATTTT. It yields the protein CASSLIFQDSGNTIYF.

The genes are TRBV5-1 and TRBJ2-3, with 9 nucleotides matching TRBD2. With V trimmed by 2 bases and J by 0 bases, 7 bases remained unmatched. Germline V gene data show CDR1 as SGHRS and CDR2 as YFSETQ. CDR3 length equals 17 residues. The CDR3, as DNA: TGCGCCAGCAGCTTTATTAGCGGGGGACCGAGCACAGATACGCAGTATTTT. Translation gives CASSFISGGPSTDTQYF.

The V gene is TRBV11-2, the J gene TRBJ2-7; 7 bases match TRBD1. CDR3 length equals 12 residues. The V gene's germline CDR1 is SGHAT and CDR2 FQNNGV. V trimming: 5 bases; J trimming: 4 bases; junction bases outside the gene matches: 2. The CDR3 nucleotides read TGTGCCAGCAGCGTACAGGGGTACGAGCAGTACTTC. This gives the protein CASSVQGYEQYF.

V usage is TRBV28 and J usage is TRBJ2-1; D is unclear. V was cut by 5 bases and J by 10 bases, with 9 bases left in between. The CDR3 covers 11 residues. Germline CDR1 MDHEN, CDR2 SYDVKM. CDR3 sequence (DNA): TGTGCCAGCAGTGAAGTTAGCGAGCAGTTCTTC. Translating it yields CASSEVSEQFF.

V is TRBV29-1 and J is TRBJ2-7; 10 positions match TRBD1. The CDR3 totals 13 residues. Germline V gives CDR1 SQVTM, CDR2 ANQGSEA. The ends lost 5 bases at V and 3 bases at J; junction bases unmatched: 4. As DNA, the CDR3 is TGCAGCGTTCAGACAGGGGGCCTCTACGAGCAGTACTTC. Translation: CSVQTGGLYEQYF.

This chain links TRBV28 with TRBJ2-1; D unclear. The CDR3 is 14 amino acids. From germline, CDR1 is MDHEN and CDR2 SYDVKM. V dropped 6 bases and J dropped 8 bases, with 17 bases sitting between them. CDR3 sequence (DNA): TGTGCCAGCAGGTTTGGACCGCCCCCCCATGAGCAGTTCTTC. It translates to CASRFGPPPHEQFF.

This chain connects TRBV9 to TRBJ2-1; D might be TRBD1 (6 bases). The V end was cut by 4 bases, the J end by 6 bases, with 11 bases between. This CDR3 has 13 residues. Germline V gene sequence: CDR1 SGDLS, CDR2 YYNGEE. The CDR3 DNA is TGTGCCAGCAGCCCAAGACAGGTCAATGAGCAGTTCTTC. It yields the protein CASSPRQVNEQFF.

This chain links TRBV29-1 with TRBJ2-7; TRBD1 is a possible D gene (6 bases). V shed 4 bases and J shed 3 bases, with 10 bases lying between them. The CDR3 length is 12 residues. From germline, CDR1 is SQVTM and CDR2 ANQGSEA. In DNA, the CDR3 is TGCAGCGTTGTGGACAGCGACTACGAGCAGTACTTC. It encodes CSVVDSDYEQYF.

This rearrangement joins TRBV4-2 to TRBJ2-2, with D possibly TRBD1 on 6 matching bases. V gave up 4 bases and J gave up 1 base, with 19 bases separating them. CDR3 length: 18 residues. Germline values: CDR1 LGHNA, CDR2 YNFKEQ. This CDR3 reads CASSRETGFLKNTGELFF. As DNA, the CDR3 is TGTGCCAGCAGCCGAGAAACAGGGTTTTTAAAGAACACCGGGGAGCTGTTTTTT.

The rearrangement joins TRBV10-3 to TRBJ2-1, with no clear D. V gave up 7 bases and J gave up 3 bases, with 16 bases separating them. Germline V lookup: CDR1 ENHRY, CDR2 SYGVKD. The CDR3 covers 15 residues. CDR3 amino acids: CAITSEYGIYNEQFF. CDR3 DNA: TGTGCCATCACCTCGGAGTATGGGATCTACAATGAGCAGTTCTTC.

The chain uses TRBV7-2 and TRBJ1-5; D gene uncertain. Trimming removed 1 base from V and 6 bases from J, with 16 bases in between. CDR1 and CDR2 from the germline V gene are SGHTA and FQGNSA. This CDR3 is built from 16 residues. The CDR3 DNA reads TGTGCCAGCAGCTTAGTTGGCCCGGGGTCGGGTCAGCCCCAGCATTTT. It codes for CASSLVGPGSGQPQHF.

This sequence joins TRBV19 and TRBJ2-6; D gene unclear. Germline CDR1 and CDR2: LNHDA and SQIVND (reference sequence). V was pared by 2 bases and J by 3 bases, with 8 bases between. The CDR3 loop spans 15 amino acids. The CDR3 sequence is CASSIRASGANVLTF. The CDR3 DNA sequence: TGTGCCAGTAGTATAAGGGCGAGTGGGGCCAACGTCCTGACTTTC.

The rearrangement uses TRBV6-1 and TRBJ2-7, with 9 bases identical to TRBD1. The CDR3 consists of 13 residues. Germline V gene data show CDR1 as MNHNS and CDR2 as SASEGT. With 11 bases clipped from V and 3 bases from J, the junction kept 8 bases outside the gene matches. The chain's CDR3 is CAGGRTGVYEQYF. The DNA for the CDR3 is TGTGCCGGCGGGCGGACAGGGGTCTACGAGCAGTACTTC.

A word on this clone: The same CDR3 is also encoded by other DNA sequences in this sample. CDR3 sequence: CASSLDSGEETQYF. The CDR3 coding sequence is TGCGCCAGCAGCTTGGATTCTGGGGAAGAGACCCAGTACTTC. V and J are TRBV5-1 and TRBJ2-5; D unresolved. This CDR3 contains 14 residues. V was pared by 0 bases and J by 3 bases, with 9 bases between. The V gene's germline CDR1 is SGHRS and CDR2 YFSETQ.

This sequence joins TRBV18 and TRBJ1-4, with 10 nucleotides matching TRBD1. The CDR3 has 18 residues. CDR1 and CDR2 from the germline V gene are KGHSH and LQKENI. Germline trimming cut 3 bases from V and 8 bases from J; bases unmatched to any gene: 15. In DNA form, the CDR3 reads TGTGCCAGCTCACCTACCCGGACAGGGGGTTACGAGGACGAAAAACTGTTTTTT. Translating it yields CASSPTRTGGYEDEKLFF. The full variable domain, completed using reference TRBV18 and TRBJ1-4, is NAGVMQNPRHLVRRRGQEARLRCSPMKGHSHVYWYRQLPEEGLKFMVYLQKENIIDESGMPKERFSAEFPKEGPSILRIQQVVRGDSAAYFCASSPTRTGGYEDEKLFFGSGTQLSVL.

The chain is built from TRBV28 and TRBJ1-5; maybe TRBD1 (5 bases). Between the trimmed V and J ends, which lost 7 bases and 0 bases, there was a span of 13 bases. The CDR3 is 15 amino acids. Germline loops: CDR1 MDHEN, CDR2 SYDVKM. Here the CDR3 DNA reads TGTGCCAGCAAGGGGAGTCGATATAGCAATCAGCCCCAGCATTTT. This translates into CASKGSRYSNQPQHF.

The chain carries TRBV28 and TRBJ2-7, with 7 bases aligning to TRBD1. CDR1 is MDHEN, CDR2 SYDVKM, per germline. The CDR3 totals 14 residues. Unmatched junction bases numbered 6, after V lost 5 bases and J lost 2 bases. CDR3 sequence: CASSRPGQTYEQYF. The CDR3 DNA follows: TGTGCCAGCAGTAGACCGGGACAGACCTACGAGCAGTACTTC.

The chain employs TRBV7-3 and TRBJ2-7, with D unresolved. Trimming stripped 5 bases from V and 6 bases from J, with 20 bases between. This CDR3 has 15 amino acids. Germline V gives CDR1 SGHTA, CDR2 FQGTGA. The CDR3 bases are TGTGCCAGCAGCCCTCAGATGGGGTTTGGTGGCGAGCAGTACTTC. This encodes CASSPQMGFGGEQYF.